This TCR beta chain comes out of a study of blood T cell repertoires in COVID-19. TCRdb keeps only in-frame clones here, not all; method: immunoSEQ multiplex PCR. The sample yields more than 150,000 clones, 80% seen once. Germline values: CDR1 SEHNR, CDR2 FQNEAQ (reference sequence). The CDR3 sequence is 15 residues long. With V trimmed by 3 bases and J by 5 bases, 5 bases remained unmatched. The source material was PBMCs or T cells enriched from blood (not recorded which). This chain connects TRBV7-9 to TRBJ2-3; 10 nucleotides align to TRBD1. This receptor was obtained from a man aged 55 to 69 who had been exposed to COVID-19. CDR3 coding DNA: TGTGCCAGCAGCTTGGGGACAGGGGACGGAGATACGCAGTATTTT. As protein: CASSLGTGDGDTQYF.